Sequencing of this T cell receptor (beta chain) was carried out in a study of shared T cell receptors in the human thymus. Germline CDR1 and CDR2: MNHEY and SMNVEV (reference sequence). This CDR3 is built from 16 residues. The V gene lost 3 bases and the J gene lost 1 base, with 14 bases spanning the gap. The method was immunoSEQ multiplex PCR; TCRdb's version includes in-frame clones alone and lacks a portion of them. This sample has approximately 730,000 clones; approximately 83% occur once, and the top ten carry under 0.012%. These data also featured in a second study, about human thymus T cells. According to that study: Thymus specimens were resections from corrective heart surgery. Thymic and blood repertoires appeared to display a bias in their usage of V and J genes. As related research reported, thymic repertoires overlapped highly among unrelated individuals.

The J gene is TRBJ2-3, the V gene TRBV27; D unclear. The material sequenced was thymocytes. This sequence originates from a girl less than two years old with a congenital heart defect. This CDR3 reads CASSLSLGPGTDTQYF. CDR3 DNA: TGTGCCAGCAGTTTGAGCCTAGGCCCCGGCACAGATACGCAGTATTTT.